Given below is one T cell receptor (beta chain) in context. Data came from immunoSEQ multiplex PCR; TCRdb stores just in-frame clones and leaves some out. In the table there are tens of thousands of clones, about 85% of which are singletons. This specimen belongs to a study of radiation and T cells in renal cell carcinoma. As to time point: blood 4 weeks post-SBRT, at nephrectomy. Treatment reported: 15 Gy SBRT to primary tumor, nephrectomy 4 weeks later. Nephrectomy followed 15 Gy stereotactic body radiation by 4 weeks. The CDR3 loop spans 14 amino acids. Germline-derived CDR1 and CDR2 are MNHEY and SMNVEV (reference sequence). The trim removed 8 bases at V and 3 bases at J, leaving 10 bases unmatched.

The chain joins TRBV27 to TRBJ2-7; 7 positions agree with TRBD1. Sample: blood, taken from a patient whose treatment included radiotherapy and nephrectomy. The sequence came from a man aged 50 or older with renal cell carcinoma. In DNA form, the CDR3 reads TGTGCCAGCGGATCCCAAGACAGGGTCTACGAGCAGTACTTC. Encoded protein: CASGSQDRVYEQYF.